This TCR beta chain came from a study of T-cell memory formation after mild COVID-19. The length of the CDR3 is 16 residues. The germline V gene has CDR1 SGHRS and CDR2 YFSETQ. V dropped 4 bases and J dropped 0; count of bases not matched to a gene: 6. Via MiXCR, TCRdb re-called the 5' RACE reads, giving one row per CDR3 protein. The sample has 350,000 to 500,000 distinct CDR3 sequences, about 19% seen once. The clonotype comes from an adult woman who had mild COVID-19 (a few samples of this study predate the infection). Cell type and time point are not known. The source material was PBMCs or a T cell subset sorted from them (not recorded which). The rearrangement joins TRBV5-1 to TRBJ2-3; 9 bases align to TRBD2. The CDR3 here is CASSLTSGPSTDTQYF. In nucleotides, the CDR3 is TGCGCCAGCAGCCTGACTAGCGGCCCTAGCACAGATACGCAGTATTTT.